This T cell receptor (beta chain) was recorded in a study of vaccination and CD4 T cells after COVID-19. Study context: In the control cultures, a CEFX pool, an HIV-1 Nef pool, or no peptide was supplied.

Treatment defined: approximately nine-day PBMC culture with coronavirus spike peptide pools or control peptides (ViraFEST assay). After being plated at some 2 million per well, PBMCs were cultured with about 10 IU/ml IL-2 and around 11 ug/ml peptide pools. It was on days 3 and 7 that half the medium was replaced with fresh IL-2 medium. This clonotype is medium-sized (0.01 to 0.1%) within its sample. Its antigen is not known. Germline lookup yields CDR1 SGHVS and CDR2 FQNEAQ. The V segment lost 5 bases and the J segment 5 bases; nucleotides outside the gene matches: 3. The CDR3 sequence is 14 residues long. Cultured CD4+ T-cell DNA underwent Oncomine TCR Beta short-read sequencing. Extraction of genomic DNA was performed on cultured CD4+ T cells. TCRdb re-derived calls from the PCR reads in MiXCR, one entry per CDR3 protein. The sample carries over 15,000 distinct CDR3 sequences, more than 40% recorded once.

The sequence was collected from a human donor who had recovered from COVID-19. V and J are TRBV7-8 and TRBJ1-5, with 10 positions matching TRBD1. The sample consisted of CD4+ T cells from blood, cultured in vitro, taken after SARS-CoV-2 vaccination. The CDR3: CASSPGQGYQPQHF. CDR3 sequence (DNA): TGTGCCAGCAGCCCGGGACAGGGGTATCAGCCCCAGCATTTT.